What follows are 10 T cell receptor beta chains derived from one specimen sequenced in a study of Graves' ophthalmopathy and Graves' hyperthyroidism. RNA transcripts were the source from which TCR beta CDR3 regions were amplified. First-round RT-PCR used HTBI primers; second-round multiplex PCR followed. TCRdb reprocessed the multiplex PCR reads with MiXCR, giving one entry per CDR3 protein. The repertoire consists of approximately 700,000 distinct CDR3 sequences, with roughly 41% occurring once and the leading ten covering 3% to 3.5%. Sequencing was performed on peripheral blood. The receptor set was obtained from an adult man with Graves' ophthalmopathy.

This clonotype has at least ten counts. This chain links TRBV6-6 with TRBJ1-3; D is perhaps TRBD1 (6 bases). V gave up 5 bases and J gave up 2 bases, with 13 bases separating them. The CDR3 totals 15 residues. CDR1 and CDR2 (germline): MNHNY, SVGAGI (reference sequence). In DNA, the CDR3 is TGTGCCAGCAGTATCACCACAGGGACTGGAAACACCATATATTTT. Translating it yields CASSITTGTGNTIYF.

The chain has TRBV7-9 and TRBJ1-1; possible D gene TRBD1, 5 bases. With 6 bases removed from V and 8 bases from J, the gap between germline ends came to 13 bases. The CDR3 covers 12 residues. The germline gives CDR1 SEHNR, CDR2 FQNEAQ (reference sequence). CDR3 loop: CASRWRGLEAFF. In nucleotides, the CDR3 is TGTGCCAGCAGGTGGAGGGGACTCGAAGCTTTCTTT.

Many counts were recorded for this clonotype. This rearrangement joins TRBV10-3 to TRBJ2-7; 9 bases are a match to TRBD2. The V and J ends lost 9 bases and 2 bases, in that order; junction bases with no gene match: 8. Germline V CDR1 and CDR2: ENHRY, SYGVKD. There are 14 residues in the CDR3. As DNA, the CDR3 is TGTGCCATGCAAGCTAGCGGGAAGACCTACGAGCAGTACTTC. This translates into CAMQASGKTYEQYF.

The sample holds many counts of this clonotype. V and J are TRBV2 and TRBJ1-2; 9 nucleotides align to TRBD1. J lost 5 bases, V lost 5 bases, and 3 bases had no gene match. This CDR3 spans 13 amino acids. Germline V CDR1 and CDR2: SNHLY, FYNNEI. The CDR3 sequence is CASSRDRAYGYTF. Here the CDR3 DNA reads TGTGCCAGCAGTAGGGACAGGGCTTATGGCTACACCTTC.

V and J are TRBV15 and TRBJ1-1; D might be TRBD1 (6 bases). The CDR3 runs 13 residues. CDR1 is LNHNV and CDR2 is YYDKDF in the germline V gene (reference sequence). Trimming left V 0 bases short and J 7 bases short, with 9 bases between. The chain's CDR3 is CATSREGGDEAFF. CDR3 nucleotides: TGTGCCACCAGCAGAGAAGGGGGGGATGAAGCTTTCTTT.

The chain links TRBV29-1 to TRBJ2-7, with 9 bases fitting TRBD2. Unmatched junction bases numbered 8, after V lost 8 bases and J lost 3 bases. Germline lookup yields CDR1 SQVTM and CDR2 ANQGSEA. The CDR3 extends over 13 amino acids. For the CDR3, the DNA is TGCAGCTTAGGCCTAGCGGGGCGCTACGAGCAGTACTTC. Its protein product is CSLGLAGRYEQYF.

The CDR3 sequence: CSVRPGTGGYEQYF. The CDR3 region has the DNA TGCAGCGTTCGACCCGGGACAGGGGGCTACGAGCAGTACTTC. The chain couples TRBV29-1 to TRBJ2-7; 11 nucleotides agree with TRBD1. With 5 bases clipped from V and 3 bases from J, the junction kept 6 bases outside the gene matches. The CDR3 consists of 14 residues. From germline, CDR1 is SQVTM and CDR2 ANQGSEA.

This chain joins TRBV10-3 and TRBJ2-6, with TRBD1 matching over 9 bases. Losses at the gene ends were 6 bases for V and 2 bases for J; bases not matched to a gene: 5. The CDR3 sequence is 16 residues long. Per the germline V gene, CDR1 is ENHRY and CDR2 is SYGVKD. CDR3 residues: CAISAGQGAGANVLTF. The CDR3 region has the DNA TGTGCCATCAGCGCGGGACAGGGAGCTGGGGCCAACGTCCTGACTTTC.

This clonotype was counted a single time. The chain recombines TRBV29-1 with TRBJ1-1; D remains ambiguous. This CDR3 region has 12 residues. Trimming left V 4 bases short and J 7 bases short, with 13 bases between. Germline V CDR1 and CDR2: SQVTM, ANQGSEA. The CDR3 DNA is TGCAGCGTTGGGAGGGCAGGAATTGAAGCTTTCTTT. It translates to CSVGRAGIEAFF.

The rearrangement joins TRBV12-5 to TRBJ2-2; weak D call: TRBD1 (6 bases). The V gene's germline CDR1 is LGHNT and CDR2 FRNRAP. The ends were cut back, 7 bases at V and 4 bases at J, with 13 bases in the middle. The CDR3 spans 14 residues. The CDR3 sequence is CASEGQSRTGELFF. CDR3 in DNA: TGTGCTAGTGAAGGACAGAGCCGCACCGGGGAGCTGTTTTTT.